One sample yielded the 13 T cell receptor beta chains listed below, sequenced in a study of blood T cell repertoires in COVID-19. The method was immunoSEQ multiplex PCR; TCRdb's version includes in-frame clones alone and lacks a portion of them. The table has roughly 520,000 clones, roughly 90% seen once. The sample was PBMCs or T cells enriched from blood (not recorded which). All receptors derive from a woman in her thirties or forties who had recovered from COVID-19.

CDR3 protein: CASRGGGLAGGRDTQYF. CDR3 nucleotide sequence: TGTGCCAGCAGAGGGGGGGGGCTAGCGGGAGGGAGGGATACGCAGTATTTT. The chain employs TRBV27 and TRBJ2-3, with TRBD2 matching over 12 bases. Germline CDR1 and CDR2: MNHEY and SMNVEV (reference sequence). CDR3 length: 17 residues. V shed 6 bases, J shed 6 bases, and the junction held 13 bases outside the gene matches.

V and J are TRBV7-9 and TRBJ2-7; maybe TRBD1 (6 bases). The V and J ends lost 5 bases and 2 bases respectively, with 16 bases between them. This CDR3 has 15 residues. Germline values: CDR1 SEHNR, CDR2 FQNEAQ (reference sequence). CDR3 amino acids: CASSPDQGRPYEQYF. Here the CDR3 DNA reads TGTGCCAGCAGCCCAGATCAGGGGCGGCCCTACGAGCAGTACTTC.

The chain is built from TRBV5-6 and TRBJ1-4; D remains unclear. Germline V gene lookup returns CDR1 SGHDT and CDR2 YYEEEE. CDR3 length equals 14 residues. Between the trimmed V and J ends, which lost 1 base and 13 bases, there was a span of 17 bases. The DNA of the CDR3 is TGTGCCAGCAGCTTGTTGGGCGATGCAGACCGACTGTTTTTT. Protein product: CASSLLGDADRLFF.

V gene TRBV11-2 combines with J gene TRBJ2-4; D unclear. V lost 5 bases, J lost 0 bases, and 14 bases lay in between. Germline V lookup: CDR1 SGHAT, CDR2 FQNNGV. The CDR3 is 16 residues long. CDR3 sequence reads: CASSPYGSIAKNIQYF. The DNA for the CDR3 is TGTGCCAGCAGCCCGTACGGTTCGATAGCCAAAAACATTCAGTACTTC. Looking up the rest from reference TRBV11-2 and TRBJ2-4 gives the full variable domain: EAGVAQSPRYKIIEKRQSVAFWCNPISGHATLYWYQQILGQGPKLLIQFQNNGVVDDSQLPKDRFSAERLKGVDSTLKIQPAKLEDSAVYLCASSPYGSIAKNIQYFGAGTRLSVL.

This clone appeared a few times. The V and J genes are TRBV3-1 (or the pseudogene TRBV3-2) and TRBJ2-3; 7 bases are shared with TRBD2. The length of the CDR3 is 12 residues. From germline, CDR1 is LGHDT and CDR2 YNNKEL (reference sequence). The V gene end was trimmed by 3 bases and the J gene end by 11 bases; junction bases not matched to a gene: 5. CDR3 DNA sequence: TGTGCCAGCAGCCACGGGGGGATTGAGCAGTATTTT. Translating gives CASSHGGIEQYF.

The V call is TRBV7-2, the J call TRBJ1-4; 7 bases are shared with TRBD1. V gave up 5 bases and J gave up 3 bases; unmatched junction bases: 9. CDR1 is SGHTA, CDR2 FQGNSA, per germline. CDR3 length equals 16 residues. The DNA for the CDR3 is TGTGCCAGCAGCGAGCTACCGACAGGGTCTAATGAAAAACTGTTTTTT. It is translated as CASSELPTGSNEKLFF.

This chain joins TRBV6-5 and TRBJ1-3, with D possibly TRBD1 on 6 matching bases. Deletions cut 2 bases from V and 3 bases from J, with 14 bases between. Germline V gene sequence: CDR1 MNHEY, CDR2 SVGAGI. The CDR3 runs 16 residues. The CDR3 region has the DNA TGTGCCAGCAGTTACCGGGACATCGTCCTTGGAAACACCATATATTTT. Its protein is CASSYRDIVLGNTIYF.

The V gene is TRBV7-9, the J gene TRBJ2-3, with unresolved D. The CDR3 consists of 13 residues. CDR1 and CDR2 (germline): SEHNR, FQNEAQ (reference sequence). With 6 bases removed from V and 1 base from J, the gap between germline ends came to 8 bases. The CDR3 protein is CASSYRGTDTQYF. The CDR3 coding sequence is TGTGCCAGCAGTTATCGGGGCACAGATACGCAGTATTTT.

This clone showed up just once. The chain recombines TRBV11-2 with TRBJ2-7; D remains ambiguous. Germline lookup yields CDR1 SGHAT and CDR2 FQNNGV. Trimming removed 5 bases at V and 4 bases at J, with 6 bases between. CDR3 length: 11 amino acids. Written as DNA, the CDR3 is TGTGCCAGCAGCCCCTATTACGAGCAGTACTTC. Translated, it gives CASSPYYEQYF.

In this sample, this clone turned up a few times. The rearrangement joins TRBV18 to TRBJ1-5, with TRBD1 identical over 10 bases. Looked up from germline, CDR1 is KGHSH and CDR2 is LQKENI. The CDR3 has 16 residues. V shed 6 bases and J 4 bases; nucleotides not matched to a gene: 9. CDR3 loop: CASSLGTGAINQPQHF. In nucleotides, the CDR3 is TGTGCCAGCTCCCTGGGGACAGGGGCCATTAATCAGCCCCAGCATTTT.

This sequence joins TRBV7-2 and TRBJ2-1; 9 nucleotides match TRBD2. Germline V gives CDR1 SGHTA, CDR2 FQGNSA. The CDR3 spans 16 residues. The J segment lost 6 bases and the V segment lost 4 bases, leaving 10 bases of the junction unmatched. CDR3 region: CASSSQAGGGRNEQFF. Written as DNA, the CDR3 is TGTGCCAGCAGCTCCCAAGCGGGAGGAGGGCGCAATGAGCAGTTCTTC.

The chain uses TRBV3-1 (or the pseudogene TRBV3-2) and TRBJ1-1; unclear D gene. CDR1 and CDR2 (germline): LGHDT, YNNKEL (reference sequence). This CDR3 region has 14 residues. Trimming shortened V by 6 bases and J by 1 base, and 12 bases separated the two germline ends. CDR3 loop: CASSPLAGNTEAFF. CDR3 nucleotides: TGTGCCAGCAGTCCTCTCGCAGGGAACACTGAAGCTTTCTTT.

This chain uses TRBV4-1 with TRBJ1-2; D is uncertain. CDR1 MGHRA and CDR2 YSYEKL come from the germline V gene. The CDR3 is 15 residues long. Trimming stripped 3 bases from V and 4 bases from J, with 15 bases between. CDR3 protein: CASSQPAAGIYGYTF. DNA of the CDR3: TGCGCCAGCAGCCAGCCCGCCGCGGGTATCTATGGCTACACCTTC.